One and the same sample provided the 3 T cell receptor beta chains below, sequenced in a study of technical replicates of blood from four donors. Here immunoSEQ multiplex PCR was the method, and the copy in TCRdb shows in-frame clones only, minus some. The table shows around 83,000 clones, with 85% to 95% occurring only once. Sequenced: T cells isolated from PBMCs. The receptors come from a human donor in good health.

The rearrangement uses TRBV6-5 and TRBJ1-2; no clear D. The CDR3 length is 14 residues. Germline V CDR1 and CDR2: MNHEY, SVGAGI. V was trimmed by 5 bases and J by 2 bases, leaving 12 bases between them. CDR3 coding DNA: TGTGCCAGCAGTCCCAGGTGGTCGAACTATGGCTACACCTTC. Its protein product is CASSPRWSNYGYTF.

The chain is built from TRBV11-2 and TRBJ1-2; D is possibly TRBD1 (6 bases). The V end lost 1 base, the J end lost 4 bases, and 16 bases lay between the germline ends. The CDR3 is 16 amino acids. Germline assignment: CDR1 SGHAT and CDR2 FQNNGV. Written as DNA, the CDR3 is TGTGCCAGCAGCTTAGGAGCAGGGGCTTATGTCTATGGCTACACCTTC. Amino acid sequence: CASSLGAGAYVYGYTF.

The rearrangement joins TRBV19 to TRBJ1-1; D not certain. CDR1 and CDR2 (germline): LNHDA, SQIVND (reference sequence). CDR3 length: 12 residues. Trimming removed 3 bases at V and 6 bases at J, with 8 bases between. The CDR3 bases are TGTGCCAGTAGTATGTCAAGCTCTGAAGCTTTCTTT. Translating gives CASSMSSSEAFF.